This T cell receptor (beta chain) appears in the sequencing data of a study of blood T cells in healthy people across ages. For the study at large: Template switching caught about one barcoded beta molecule for each two T cells. The study, taken as a whole, reports: Significant beta diversity loss was already apparent by age approximately 40, declining roughly linearly. When set beside aged donors, long-lived donors presented more naive CD4+ cells and higher diversity.

CDR3 length equals 13 residues. The V gene lost 1 base and the J gene lost 7 bases, with 8 bases spanning the gap. This clonotype was seen a few times. Its matching antigen is unknown. Extractions gave at least 5 micrograms of total RNA per sample. The authors ran a second PCR of roughly 6 to 12 cycles using a sample-barcoded 5' primer and a J-beta primer mix. TCRdb reanalysed the 5' RACE reads using MiXCR and keeps one entry per CDR3 protein. Of about 780,000 distinct CDR3 sequences in the sample, 46% are singletons; the top ten hold roughly 18%. The sample comprised blood. The chain carries TRBV12-3 or TRBV12-4 and TRBJ2-1; D is possibly TRBD2 (5 bases). The TCR originated in a man aged 80 or over in good health. The CDR3: CASSLGERNEQFF. CDR3 sequence (DNA): TGTGCCAGCAGTTTAGGGGAGCGGAATGAGCAGTTCTTC.